One sample yielded the 27 T cell receptor beta chains listed below, sequenced in a study of cytomegalovirus exposure and HLA in healthy donors. It was with 60 Vbeta and 13 Jbeta primers that the PCR ran. Assay: immunoSEQ multiplex PCR; the TCRdb copy retains only in-frame clones and omits some. The table lists some 140,000 clones, approximately 10% of them singletons. The sample comprised PBMCs. The receptors stem from a middle-aged woman in good health and CMV-seropositive.

The V gene is TRBV5-1, the J gene TRBJ2-7; D gene ambiguous. In germline, CDR1 is SGHRS, CDR2 YFSETQ. The CDR3 extends over 14 amino acids. Trimming stripped 2 bases from V and 0 bases from J, with 9 bases between. CDR3 in amino acids: CASSFSVPSYEQYF. The CDR3 nucleotides are TGCGCCAGCAGCTTCTCGGTACCCTCCTACGAGCAGTACTTC.

The chain links TRBV6-5 to TRBJ1-5; 7 positions match TRBD1. TRBJ2-3 matches the DNA end more closely, so the J call is doubtful. This CDR3 is built from 15 residues. Looked up from germline, CDR1 is MNHEY and CDR2 is SVGAGI. This CDR3 is CASSPARGSNQPQYF. CDR3 sequence (DNA): TGTGCCAGCAGCCCCGCCAGGGGGAGCAATCAGCCCCAGTATTTT.

The gene calls are TRBV13 and TRBJ1-1; no firm D call. In germline, CDR1 is PRHDT, CDR2 FYEKMQ (reference sequence). With 4 bases removed from V and 0 bases from J, the gap between germline ends came to 6 bases. CDR3 length: 13 amino acids. The CDR3 nucleotides read TGTGCCAGCAGCTCATACTTGAACACTGAAGCTTTCTTT. This encodes CASSSYLNTEAFF.

This clone was seen a few times. The gene calls are TRBV5-1 and TRBJ2-5; 11 nucleotides align to TRBD2. The CDR3 covers 15 residues. The germline V gene has CDR1 SGHRS and CDR2 YFSETQ. Losses at the gene ends were 6 bases for V and 1 base for J; bases not matched to a gene: 5. CDR3 protein: CASKGLAGGQETQYF. The CDR3 DNA reads TGCGCCAGCAAGGGGCTAGCGGGGGGCCAAGAGACCCAGTACTTC.

This rearrangement joins TRBV2 to TRBJ1-1; D ambiguous. Germline V gives CDR1 SNHLY, CDR2 FYNNEI. V was shortened by 0 bases and J by 6 bases, with 8 bases between the two germline ends. The CDR3 sequence is 13 residues long. CDR3 sequence reads: CASSEARVAEAFF. The CDR3 DNA follows: TGTGCCAGCAGTGAAGCTCGGGTGGCTGAAGCTTTCTTT.

The V and J genes are TRBV29-1 and TRBJ2-5; TRBD2 is a possible D gene (7 bases). The CDR3 length is 13 residues. V lost 7 bases, J lost 2 bases, and 14 bases lay in between. Germline V gene sequence: CDR1 SQVTM, CDR2 ANQGSEA. The CDR3 protein is CSAGGGGQETQYF. CDR3 bases: TGCAGCGCCGGAGGGGGGGGGCAAGAGACCCAGTACTTC.

The rearrangement joins TRBV7-2 to TRBJ2-2; 9 bases align to TRBD2. Germline CDR1 is SGHTA and CDR2 is FQGNSA. The J segment lost 0 bases and the V segment lost 6 bases, leaving 5 bases of the junction unmatched. This CDR3 has 16 amino acids. The DNA of the CDR3 is TGTGCCAGCAGTCCACTAGCGGGTGCGAACACCGGGGAGCTGTTTTTT. Translating it yields CASSPLAGANTGELFF.

Only a few counts were recorded for this clone. The chain uses TRBV6-6 and TRBJ2-2, with TRBD2 matching 7 bases. With V trimmed by 7 bases and J by 0 bases, 5 bases remained unmatched. The CDR3 extends over 15 amino acids. Germline loops: CDR1 MNHNY, CDR2 SVGAGI (reference sequence). The DNA of the CDR3 is TGTGCCAGCACTGGGCTAGCGGCGAACACCGGGGAGCTGTTTTTT. Translated: CASTGLAANTGELFF.

J is TRBJ1-6 and V is TRBV6-1, with D unresolved. CDR1 is MNHNS, CDR2 SASEGT, per germline. Trimming pared 2 bases from V and 7 bases from J, leaving 12 bases between. The CDR3 contains 15 residues. In DNA, the CDR3 is TGTGCCAGCAGTGAATTGGCCAGGAGGAATTCACCCCTCCACTTT. This translates into CASSELARRNSPLHF.

This clone was detected only a few times. The chain uses TRBV5-6 and TRBJ1-5; 9 bases are a match to TRBD1. Per the germline V gene, CDR1 is SGHDT and CDR2 is YYEEEE. V gave up 4 bases and J gave up 6 bases; unmatched junction bases: 2. The CDR3 totals 13 residues. The CDR3 sequence is CASSRQGVQPQHF. The CDR3 region has the DNA TGTGCCAGCAGCCGACAGGGGGTTCAGCCCCAGCATTTT.

The V and J genes are TRBV19 and TRBJ1-3, with a tentative D call TRBD1 (5 bases). The CDR3 is 13 amino acids. Per germline, CDR1 LNHDA and CDR2 SQIVND (reference sequence). The V and J ends lost 10 bases and 0 bases respectively, with 10 bases between them. CDR3 protein: CATGTGSGNTIYF. The CDR3 DNA sequence: TGTGCCACCGGAACAGGCTCTGGAAACACCATATATTTT. The full variable domain, completed using reference TRBV19 and TRBJ1-3, is DGGITQSPKYLFRKEGQNVTLSCEQNLNHDAMYWYRQDPGQGLRLIYYSQIVNDFQKGDIAEGYSVSREKKESFPLTVTSAQKNPTAFYLCATGTGSGNTIYFGEGSWLTVV.

This clone was counted once. The V call is TRBV7-2, the J call TRBJ1-2; TRBD1 agrees at 7 bases. Trimming at V came to 5 bases and at J to 6 bases, leaving 12 bases not matched to a gene. Germline V lookup: CDR1 SGHTA, CDR2 FQGNSA. This CDR3 has 15 amino acids. Here the CDR3 DNA reads TGTGCCAGCAGCATGCTGACAGGGAGCGGCAATGGCTACACCTTC. Residues: CASSMLTGSGNGYTF.

This clone was seen only a few times. DNA of the CDR3: TGTGCCAGCAGCTTAGCCGGTAGCAATCAGCCCCAGCATTTT. Translation gives CASSLAGSNQPQHF. V usage is TRBV7-2 and J usage is TRBJ1-5; no definite D call. Deletions cut 0 bases from V and 0 bases from J, with 3 bases between. CDR1 and CDR2 (germline): SGHTA, FQGNSA. The CDR3 has 14 residues.

V gene TRBV5-1 combines with J gene TRBJ2-5; 7 bases match TRBD2. V trimming: 7 bases; J trimming: 7 bases; junction bases outside the gene matches: 13. CDR3 length: 14 amino acids. Germline values: CDR1 SGHRS, CDR2 YFSETQ. The CDR3 DNA reads TGCGCCAGCTCACTGAGCGGGGCCCCGGGGACCCAGTACTTC. It encodes CASSLSGAPGTQYF.

V usage is TRBV6-1 and J usage is TRBJ2-2; a possible D gene is TRBD1 (5 bases). Germline V gene data show CDR1 as MNHNS and CDR2 as SASEGT. Trimming took 6 bases from V and 6 from J, leaving 8 bases between them. The CDR3 is 12 residues long. CDR3 in amino acids: CASSDSSGELFF. The CDR3, as DNA: TGTGCCAGCAGCGACAGTTCCGGGGAGCTGTTTTTT.

The gene calls are TRBV10-2 and TRBJ2-7, with 10 bases aligning to TRBD1. Trimming removed 7 bases from V and 1 base from J; junction bases left unmatched: 13. The CDR3 spans 17 residues. The V gene's germline CDR1 is WSHSY and CDR2 SAAADI. The CDR3 DNA follows: TGCGCCAGCATCCTTCCCTGGGACAGGGGCCGTTCCTACGAGCAGTACTTC. Translated, it gives CASILPWDRGRSYEQYF.

V is TRBV6-5 and J is TRBJ1-5; tentatively, D is TRBD1 (5 bases). CDR1 MNHEY and CDR2 SVGAGI come from the germline V gene. V lost 6 bases and J lost 2, with 14 bases in between. The CDR3 sequence is 15 residues long. The CDR3 DNA sequence: TGTGCCAGCAGGGCCGTAGGGGAGGGCAATCAGCCCCAGCATTTT. Protein: CASRAVGEGNQPQHF.

In its sample, this clone was seen a few times. The chain joins TRBV6-6 to TRBJ2-3, with 7 nucleotides matching TRBD1. CDR1 and CDR2 from the germline V gene are MNHNY and SVGAGI (reference sequence). CDR3 length: 14 residues. The J segment lost 3 bases and the V segment lost 6 bases, leaving 6 bases of the junction unmatched. CDR3 protein: CASRPPGQTDTQYF. The DNA for the CDR3 is TGTGCCAGCAGGCCCCCGGGACAGACAGATACGCAGTATTTT.

Only a few counts were recorded for this clone. This sequence joins TRBV5-1 and TRBJ2-5; TRBD1 matches 10 bases. V was clipped by 7 bases and J by 6 bases; unmatched bases: 18. The CDR3 has 17 amino acids. Germline V gives CDR1 SGHRS, CDR2 YFSETQ. CDR3 residues: CASGLLPATGGGQTQYF. Written as DNA, the CDR3 is TGCGCCAGCGGCCTATTGCCTGCGACAGGGGGCGGCCAGACCCAGTACTTC.

This sequence joins TRBV18 and TRBJ2-7, with 13 nucleotides matching TRBD2. Germline CDR1 reads KGHSH; CDR2 reads LQKENI. The CDR3 loop spans 16 amino acids. V gave up 3 bases and J gave up 3 bases; unmatched junction bases: 5. This CDR3 is CASSPVGTSGVYEQYF. CDR3 DNA sequence: TGTGCCAGCTCACCCGTCGGGACTAGCGGGGTCTACGAGCAGTACTTC.

This clone has just a few counts. The chain is built from TRBV6-5 and TRBJ2-7; 10 bases are shared with TRBD1. Trimming took 2 bases from V and 1 from J; bases not matched to a gene: 5. The CDR3 consists of 16 residues. Looked up from germline, CDR1 is MNHEY and CDR2 is SVGAGI. Here the CDR3 reads CASSYAGTGASYEQYF. The DNA of the CDR3 is TGTGCCAGCAGTTACGCCGGGACAGGGGCATCCTACGAGCAGTACTTC.

The V gene is TRBV7-9, the J gene TRBJ2-7, with TRBD1 as a possible D gene (6 bases). Germline-derived CDR1 and CDR2 are SEHNR and FQNEAQ (reference sequence). The CDR3 is 14 amino acids. V shed 2 bases and J shed 2 bases, with 10 bases lying between them. CDR3 DNA sequence: TGTGCCAGCAGCTTACGCTGGGGGCCCTACGAGCAGTACTTC. Its translation: CASSLRWGPYEQYF.

This chain connects TRBV7-2 to TRBJ2-5; a weak D match, TRBD2 (5 bases). The CDR3 has 15 residues. CDR1 is SGHTA and CDR2 is FQGNSA in the germline V gene. Trimming took 7 bases from V and 4 from J, leaving 19 bases between them. The CDR3 protein is CASIEGLRHRETQYF. The CDR3 bases are TGTGCCAGCATCGAGGGCCTCCGGCATAGAGAGACCCAGTACTTC.

This clone was found a few times. The V gene is TRBV2, the J gene TRBJ1-1, with 7 bases that match TRBD1. Per the germline V gene, CDR1 is SNHLY and CDR2 is FYNNEI. J gave up 4 bases and V 0 bases, and 2 bases lay outside the gene matches. The CDR3 is 14 amino acids. CDR3 loop: CASSEAPGGTEAFF. In nucleotides, the CDR3 is TGTGCCAGCAGTGAAGCGCCAGGGGGCACTGAAGCTTTCTTT. The variable domain in full, with the rest retrieved from reference TRBV2 and TRBJ1-1, is EPEVTQTPSHQVTQMGQEVILRCVPISNHLYFYWYRQILGQKVEFLVSFYNNEISEKSEIFDDQFSVERPDGSNFTLKIRSTKLEDSAMYFCASSEAPGGTEAFFGQGTRLTVV.

The chain links TRBV5-1 to TRBJ2-1; 12 bases are shared with TRBD2. This CDR3 is 18 amino acids long. With V trimmed by 4 bases and J by 0 bases, 8 bases remained unmatched. Per germline, CDR1 SGHRS and CDR2 YFSETQ. The CDR3 DNA reads as TGCGCCAGCAGCCCCGGACTAGCGGGGTGGAGCTCCTACAATGAGCAGTTCTTC. Translated: CASSPGLAGWSSYNEQFF.

The rearrangement uses TRBV5-1 and TRBJ2-7, with D possibly matching TRBD2 (5 bases). The CDR3 extends over 15 amino acids. Germline V gene sequence: CDR1 SGHRS, CDR2 YFSETQ. Deletions cut 0 bases from V and 3 bases from J, with 13 bases between. The CDR3 region is CASSLVPGKDYEQYF. CDR3 bases: TGCGCCAGCAGCTTGGTCCCGGGAAAGGACTACGAGCAGTACTTC. The full variable domain, with the rest looked up from reference TRBV5-1 and TRBJ2-7, is KAGVTQTPRYLIKTRGQQVTLSCSPISGHRSVSWYQQTPGQGLQFLFEYFSETQRNKGNFPGRFSGRQFSNSRSEMNVSTLELGDSALYLCASSLVPGKDYEQYFGPGTRLTVT.

This chain joins TRBV13 and TRBJ1-2; 9 positions agree with TRBD1. J lost 4 bases, V lost 5 bases, and 2 bases had no gene match. CDR1 and CDR2 (germline): PRHDT, FYEKMQ (reference sequence). This CDR3 contains 13 residues. The CDR3 DNA sequence: TGTGCCAGCAGCCTGGACAGGGGCTATGGCTACACCTTC. This encodes CASSLDRGYGYTF.